This passage covers 8 T cell receptor beta chains from one sample sequenced in a study of cytomegalovirus exposure and HLA in healthy donors. This PCR relied on a set of 60 Vbeta primers and 13 Jbeta primers. Measured with immunoSEQ multiplex PCR; TCRdb has only the in-frame clones, and not every one. The listing contains just under 90,000 clones. Sequencing was carried out using PBMCs. The receptors were sampled from a girl aged 10-17 years in good health and CMV-seropositive.

The chain has TRBV13 and TRBJ2-1; TRBD2 agrees at 11 bases. This CDR3 spans 15 amino acids. Germline lookup yields CDR1 PRHDT and CDR2 FYEKMQ (reference sequence). V lost 6 bases and J lost 1; bases outside the gene matches: 2. This CDR3 reads CASSRLAGSYNEQFF. DNA of the CDR3: TGTGCCAGCAGTCGACTAGCGGGGTCCTACAATGAGCAGTTCTTC.

The chain has TRBV28 and TRBJ2-7; D unresolved. The CDR3 extends over 12 amino acids. Germline CDR1 MDHEN, CDR2 SYDVKM. The V end lost 5 bases, the J end lost 5 bases, and 10 bases lay between the germline ends. The CDR3 region is CASSNTVHEQYV. CDR3 nucleotide sequence: TGTGCCAGCAGTAATACAGTCCACGAGCAGTACGTC.

The rearrangement links TRBV18 to TRBJ2-5, with 7 bases matching TRBD1. From germline, CDR1 is KGHSH and CDR2 LQKENI. This CDR3 region has 15 residues. With 4 bases clipped from V and 10 bases from J, the junction kept 15 bases outside the gene matches. The CDR3 DNA reads TGTGCCAGCTCACAAACCGGGACAGCCGTCTTGATCCAGTACTTC. This codes for CASSQTGTAVLIQYF.

The CDR3 here is CASSGGARADTQYF. In DNA form, the CDR3 reads TGCGCCAGCAGCGGGGGGGCTAGGGCAGATACGCAGTATTTT. The chain has TRBV4-3 and TRBJ2-3; a possible D gene is TRBD2 (7 bases). Trimming shortened V by 5 bases and J by 4 bases, and 13 bases separated the two germline ends. From germline, CDR1 is LGHNA and CDR2 YSLEER. The length of the CDR3 is 14 residues.

The chain joins TRBV15 to TRBJ1-1; tentatively, D is TRBD1 (5 bases). There are 13 residues in the CDR3. Germline lookup yields CDR1 LNHNV and CDR2 YYDKDF (reference sequence). V was trimmed by 5 bases and J by 5 bases, leaving 12 bases between them. DNA of the CDR3: TGTGCCACCAGCGGAGGAAGGGGAACTGAAGCTTTCTTT. It yields the protein CATSGGRGTEAFF.

CDR3: CAWSSDRGYYNEQFF. The DNA of the CDR3 is TGTGCCTGGAGTTCCGACAGGGGGTATTACAATGAGCAGTTCTTC. The chain carries TRBV30 and TRBJ2-1; 9 bases are shared with TRBD1. V shed 2 bases, J shed 4 bases, and the junction held 6 bases outside the gene matches. The germline gives CDR1 GTSNPN, CDR2 SVGIG (reference sequence). CDR3 length: 15 residues.

The CDR3 DNA is TGTGCCAGTCGGGACAGGGAGTACAATGAGCAGTTCTTC. Translating gives CASRDREYNEQFF. The chain is built from TRBV6-5 and TRBJ2-1, with 9 bases identical to TRBD1. Looked up from germline, CDR1 is MNHEY and CDR2 is SVGAGI. CDR3 length: 13 amino acids. With V trimmed by 9 bases and J by 4 bases, 4 bases remained unmatched.

This chain connects TRBV4-3 to TRBJ1-4; D ambiguous. Trimming removed 0 bases at V and 7 bases at J, with 9 bases between. CDR1 and CDR2 (germline): LGHNA, YSLEER. The CDR3 spans 14 residues. The CDR3: CASSQDRRSEKLFF. CDR3 coding DNA: TGCGCCAGCAGCCAAGACCGGCGGTCTGAAAAACTGTTTTTT.